These 20 T cell receptor beta chains were all obtained from the same sample, sequenced in a study of OX40 agonist ivuxolimab in advanced cancers. Only in-frame clones appear in the TCRdb table, and some are missing; sequencing was by immunoSEQ multiplex PCR. This table has fewer than 85,000 clones, about 86% appearing once. The source was CD4+ or CD8+ T cells sorted from blood, collected in a trial of the OX40 agonist ivuxolimab. The receptor set was obtained from an adult with an advanced solid tumor such as melanoma, head and neck, liver or kidney cancer.

The genes are TRBV19 and TRBJ1-2, with D hard to call. The CDR3 extends over 12 amino acids. The germline V and J ends were trimmed by 9 bases and 4 bases, with 12 bases remaining between them. Germline CDR1 is LNHDA and CDR2 is SQIVND (reference sequence). CDR3 loop: CASRRLGYGYTF. The CDR3 region has the DNA TGTGCCAGCCGACGGCTTGGCTATGGCTACACCTTC.

This clone appeared a single time. The rearrangement uses TRBV5-6 and TRBJ2-2, with D unresolved. The V end was cut by 4 bases, the J end by 6 bases, with 10 bases between. CDR3 size: 13 residues. Looked up from germline, CDR1 is SGHDT and CDR2 is YYEEEE. Here the CDR3 DNA reads TGTGCCAGCAGCCTCGCCGTCGCCGGGGAGCTGTTTTTT. Residues: CASSLAVAGELFF.

The V gene is TRBV29-1, the J gene TRBJ1-1, with TRBD1 identical over 9 bases. Germline assignment: CDR1 SQVTM and CDR2 ANQGSEA. The trim removed 5 bases at V and 6 bases at J, leaving 7 bases unmatched. This CDR3 has 13 residues. CDR3 DNA sequence: TGCAGCGTTTTACAGGGGGCTACGTCTGAAGCTTTCTTT. This sequence encodes CSVLQGATSEAFF.

Comments on this clone: Other DNA sequences from this sample encode an identical CDR3 as well. The chain joins TRBV7-9 to TRBJ1-5, with D perhaps matching TRBD1 (5 bases). The CDR3 loop spans 13 amino acids. CDR1 is SEHNR and CDR2 is FQNEAQ in the germline V gene (reference sequence). The V gene lost 1 base and the J gene lost 5 bases, with 6 bases spanning the gap. The CDR3 loop is CASSLGQYQPQHF. The CDR3 DNA reads as TGTGCCAGCAGCTTAGGACAGTATCAGCCCCAGCATTTT.

The V and J genes are TRBV19 and TRBJ2-5, with unresolved D. Trimming left V 3 bases short and J 4 bases short, with 18 bases between. Germline CDR1 is LNHDA and CDR2 is SQIVND (reference sequence). This CDR3 comprises 16 residues. CDR3 nucleotide sequence: TGTGCCAGTAGTATTGGAAGGCAGCAAGGGCGAGAGACCCAGTACTTC. Translated: CASSIGRQQGRETQYF. The full variable domain, with the rest looked up from reference TRBV19 and TRBJ2-5, is DGGITQSPKYLFRKEGQNVTLSCEQNLNHDAMYWYRQDPGQGLRLIYYSQIVNDFQKGDIAEGYSVSREKKESFPLTVTSAQKNPTAFYLCASSIGRQQGRETQYFGPGTRLLVL.

Only one count was recorded for this clone. V usage is TRBV7-2 and J usage is TRBJ2-7, with D perhaps matching TRBD2 (5 bases). V lost 5 bases and J 2 bases, leaving 13 bases between the germline ends. The CDR3 spans 14 residues. Looked up from germline, CDR1 is SGHTA and CDR2 is FQGNSA. The CDR3 DNA follows: TGTGCCAGCAGCCTACAAGGCGGGCCCTACGAGCAGTACTTC. This gives the protein CASSLQGGPYEQYF.

The gene calls are TRBV2 and TRBJ2-1, with D possibly being TRBD1 (6 bases). CDR3 length equals 11 residues. Trimming took off 9 bases at V and 4 bases at J, with 7 bases between the two ends. Looked up from germline, CDR1 is SNHLY and CDR2 is FYNNEI. This CDR3 is CARDRYNEQFF. CDR3 in DNA: TGTGCCAGGGACAGATACAATGAGCAGTTCTTC.

V usage is TRBV5-6 and J usage is TRBJ1-1; TRBD1 might be the D (6 bases). V shed 4 bases and J shed 1 base, with 14 bases lying between them. The CDR3 loop spans 15 amino acids. The germline CDR1 and CDR2 sequences are SGHDT and YYEEEE. The CDR3 spells CASSVQGRTNTEAFF. The CDR3 region has the DNA TGTGCCAGCAGCGTACAGGGTAGGACGAACACTGAAGCTTTCTTT.

The chain links TRBV4-2 to TRBJ1-2; TRBD1 matches 7 bases. Germline loops: CDR1 LGHNA, CDR2 YNFKEQ. Trimming took 1 base from V and 10 from J; bases not matched to a gene: 9. The CDR3 is 14 residues long. This chain's CDR3 is CASSQASRQGDYTF. For the CDR3, the DNA is TGTGCCAGCAGCCAAGCGTCTCGACAGGGTGACTACACCTTC.

The chain has TRBV7-9 and TRBJ1-1; a weak D match, TRBD1 (6 bases). Germline V CDR1 and CDR2: SEHNR, FQNEAQ (reference sequence). V dropped 5 bases and J dropped 5 bases, with 15 bases sitting between them. CDR3 length: 14 residues. CDR3 region: CASSRGGFVTEAFF. CDR3 bases: TGTGCCAGCAGCCGAGGGGGGTTCGTGACTGAAGCTTTCTTT.

This clone was seen a few times. The chain couples TRBV11-2 to TRBJ2-7; D is perhaps TRBD1 or TRBD2 (5 bases each). CDR1 is SGHAT, CDR2 FQNNGV, per germline. The CDR3 is 15 residues long. Trimming left V 5 bases short and J 5 bases short, with 19 bases between. CDR3 coding DNA: TGTGCCAGCAGCCTCAACGGGGCTAGCAACCACGAGCAGTACTTC. This translates into CASSLNGASNHEQYF.

J is TRBJ2-1 and V is TRBV4-3, with TRBD2 matching over 7 bases. This CDR3 is built from 17 residues. Germline V gene data show CDR1 as LGHNA and CDR2 as YSLEER. The ends lost 4 bases at V and 8 bases at J; junction bases unmatched: 17. The CDR3, as DNA: TGCGCCAGCAGCCCACTCTACGGCGCGGGAGTTACCGATGAGCAGTTCTTC. Translated: CASSPLYGAGVTDEQFF.

For the CDR3, the DNA is TGTGCCAGCAGTTACTTGGGCAACACCTATGAAAAACTGTTTTTT. It yields the protein CASSYLGNTYEKLFF. The chain recombines TRBV6-6 with TRBJ1-4; D is unresolved. Germline CDR1 reads MNHNY; CDR2 reads SVGAGI (reference sequence). Between the trimmed V and J ends, which lost 1 base and 6 bases, there was a span of 12 bases. The CDR3 contains 15 residues.

This clone appeared a few times. The V gene is TRBV7-2, the J gene TRBJ1-6; a weak D match, TRBD1 (5 bases). The V gene's germline CDR1 is SGHTA and CDR2 FQGNSA. V was cut by 4 bases and J by 6 bases, with 7 bases left in between. The CDR3 has 13 amino acids. CDR3 loop: CASSSGRNSPLHF. The DNA for the CDR3 is TGTGCCAGCAGCTCGGGACGTAATTCACCCCTCCACTTT.

V usage is TRBV28 and J usage is TRBJ1-1; possibly TRBD1 for D (5 bases). The CDR3 is 13 amino acids. Trimming stripped 8 bases from V and 3 bases from J, with 13 bases between. Germline assignment: CDR1 MDHEN and CDR2 SYDVKM. CDR3: CASGGGGYTEAFF. The CDR3 DNA sequence: TGTGCCAGCGGCGGTGGGGGGTACACTGAAGCTTTCTTT.

The chain's CDR3 is CASSIQGLSNTEAFF. CDR3 DNA: TGTGCCAGTAGTATCCAAGGACTCTCGAACACTGAAGCTTTCTTT. V gene TRBV19 combines with J gene TRBJ1-1, with D unresolved. Trimming took 3 bases from V and 1 from J, leaving 12 bases between them. The CDR3 totals 15 residues. Germline values: CDR1 LNHDA, CDR2 SQIVND (reference sequence).

In regard to this clone: Relative to the germline gene, one junction end is altered; a read error may explain this. At the DNA level, this CDR3 is encoded by other sequences in the same sample as well. The chain employs TRBV18 and TRBJ1-1, with 9 bases identical to TRBD1. The length of the CDR3 is 14 residues. Germline assignment: CDR1 KGHSH and CDR2 LQKENI. The CDR3 DNA reads TGTGCCAGCTCGCCACAGGGGGCAAACACTGAAGCTTTCTTT. As protein: CASSPQGANTEAFF. Using reference TRBV18 and TRBJ1-1 for the parts outside the CDR3, the full variable domain is NAGVMQNPRHLVRRRGQEARLRCSPMKGHSHVYWYRQLPEEGLKFMVYLQKENIIDESGMPKERFSAEFPKEGPSILRIQQVVRGDSAAYFCASSPQGANTEAFFGQGTRLTVV.

The chain's CDR3 is CATSRDRDRDQPQHF. The CDR3 region has the DNA TGTGCCACCAGCAGAGATCGGGACAGGGATCAGCCCCAGCATTTT. The chain employs TRBV15 and TRBJ1-5; TRBD1 matches at 9 bases. CDR3 size: 15 residues. The germline V gene has CDR1 LNHNV and CDR2 YYDKDF (reference sequence). Trimming took 0 bases from V and 5 from J; bases not matched to a gene: 2.

CDR3 nucleotide sequence: TGTGCCAGCAGTGAAGCGCTGGGGGGCGGTAATCAGCCCCAGCATTTT. Its translation is CASSEALGGGNQPQHF. The chain combines TRBV6-1 with TRBJ1-5; perhaps TRBD1 as D (6 bases). The CDR3 totals 16 residues. Germline loops: CDR1 MNHNS, CDR2 SASEGT. Trimming left V 0 bases short and J 4 bases short, with 13 bases between.

The table lists this clone with a few counts. The V call is TRBV5-1, the J call TRBJ2-1; 8 bases align to TRBD2. J gave up 1 base and V 1 base, and 13 bases lay outside the gene matches. The CDR3 sequence is 19 residues long. Germline lookup yields CDR1 SGHRS and CDR2 YFSETQ. CDR3 coding DNA: TGCGCCAGCAGCTTGAAGGAACTGGGGCGGGGGGCTTCCTACAATGAGCAGTTCTTC. This encodes CASSLKELGRGASYNEQFF.